This T cell receptor beta chain was observed in a study of PD-1 blockade in classical Hodgkin lymphoma (dated by TCRdb to about 2020). Study-level background: Nivolumab dosing was 3 mg/kg intravenously every 2 weeks, continuing until either disease progression or unacceptable toxicity. The study used TCR beta sequencing and CyTOF to define a peripheral blood immune signature of response to PD-1 blockade in classical Hodgkin lymphoma. Broader findings and caveats from the paper: By C4D1, a significant rise was seen in CD4+ TCR diversity but not in CD8+ TCR diversity (p=0.0027 vs p=0.16), and the rise was most apparent among complete responders (p=0.02). The study was limited to a single clinical trial cohort, and causes of repertoire differences, possibly disease activity or prior therapy, remained undefined. Baseline diversity similar to that of newly diagnosed patients was observed in trial patients achieving complete response, whereas significantly lower diversity was observed in partial responders and progressors. Baseline TCR diversity was reported as lower in newly diagnosed patients than in healthy donors, and lower still in relapsed/refractory patients. Patients starting nivolumab less than 1 year after ASCT had lower diversity and were excluded from later analyses to avoid confounding by immune reconstitution.

Interpreted using the paper, the time point label stands for: cycle 1 day 1 (C1D1), immediately before nivolumab initiation. Every trial patient had relapsed after autologous stem cell transplantation, and cohorts A, B and C differed in prior brentuximab vedotin exposure. A total of roughly 57 patients with relapsed/refractory classical Hodgkin lymphoma made up the trial cohort, and each patient's best overall response was complete response, partial response or progressive disease. In the multi-cohort phase II CheckMate 205 trial, trial patients received single-agent nivolumab. An independent review committee assessed best overall response by applying the 2007 International Working Group response criteria. Trial PBMCs were collected just before the start of nivolumab (C1D1) and during therapy at cycle 2 day 1 and cycle 4 day 1. Peripheral blood was collected in 8 mL Vacutainer Cell Preparation Tubes, from which PBMCs were isolated by centrifugation and then cryopreserved.

The Qiagen DNeasy kit was used to extract genomic DNA both from unsorted PBMCs and from the negatively selected CD4+ and CD8+ fractions. TCR beta CDR3 regions were subjected to amplification by immunoSEQ multiplex PCR with primers that anneal to V and J segments. A synthetic immune receptor repertoire was used to minimize amplification bias, and any residual bias was removed computationally once sequencing was done. The original pipeline was this. Custom Python scripts were used to quantify repertoire diversity as the Shannon entropy index. Unsorted, CD4+ and CD8+ repertoires were examined separately, except in combined analyses, for which CD4+ and CD8+ sequences were merged in silico. A clone was considered expanded if an increase in frequency of at least 2-fold after treatment relative to C1D1 was found, and a pseudocount of 0.5 was applied to clones undetected at baseline. Singleton clones were defined as clones with 0 or 1 copy at C1D1, and non-singleton clones were defined as clones with 2 or more copies. By matching protein sequences in sorted samples from the same patient, clones expanded in unsorted samples were annotated as CD4+, CD8+ or unknown. Wilcoxon tests on paired samples were used to test diversity changes from C1D1 to C4D1. As stored in TCRdb, this immuneACCESS dataset retains in-frame rearrangements with V and J assigned. A fraction of the clones does not appear; measured against another copy, unresolved V genes explain less than half of the discrepancy, and the remainder lacks a known reason. Clone size and the V and J calls come from that table; the DNA yielded D and trimming. This sample holds approximately 61,000 clones; approximately 92% were observed only once. In total, the top ten clones hold about 15% of the sample.

Including the terminal cysteine and phenylalanine, the CDR3 comprises 11 residues. Only the CDR3 DNA stays, 33 bases, in frame from base 1. The germline ends are 4 bases apart after V is trimmed by 1 base and J by 12 bases. CDR1 and CDR2 are drawn from the germline V gene: MGHRA, YSYEKL. On this clone: No cognate antigen has been identified for it. No qualities accompany the bases; no much larger clone lies one base away.

The specimen was peripheral blood mononuclear cells (PBMCs), collected at baseline. The chain is encoded by TRBV4-1 joined to TRBJ1-6, with the D gene too uncertain to name. This receptor was taken from a human donor with classical Hodgkin lymphoma. The CDR3 here reads CASSQGLPLHF. In nucleotides, the sequence is TGCGCCAGCAGCCAAGGGTTACCCCTCCACTTT.